The rows below give T cell receptor beta chains drawn from one sample of a study of cytomegalovirus exposure and HLA in healthy donors. Sequenced by immunoSEQ multiplex PCR; TCRdb stores in-frame clones only, minus some. This table has about 120,000 clones, roughly three fifths appearing once. The sample was PBMCs. These receptors were obtained from a man in his forties in good health and CMV-seropositive. Both conserved end residues are part of each CDR3. A D gene is named only where the DNA matches it firmly. For some rows the clone size is stated as once, few or many, or as a class when expanded; others skip it.

v_gene,j_gene,d_gene,abundance,CDR3aa,CDR3nt
TRBV9,TRBJ1-2,TRBD1,few,CASSVDDRVVEDYGYTF,TGTGCCAGCAGCGTAGACGACAGGGTGGTGGAGGACTATGGCTACACCTTC
TRBV10-3,TRBJ1-2,TRBD1,once,CAISERQGDGYTF,TGTGCCATCAGTGAAAGACAGGGAGATGGCTACACCTTC
TRBV28,TRBJ1-5,NA,NA,CASSPGGPQHF,TGTGCCAGCAGCCCCGGGGGTCCCCAGCATTTT
TRBV5-1,TRBJ2-6,TRBD1,NA,CASSLMGQGISGANVLTF,TGCGCCAGCAGCTTGATGGGACAGGGAATCTCTGGGGCCAACGTCCTGACTTTC
TRBV7-9,TRBJ2-7,NA,few,CASSLALAATNYEQYF,TGTGCCAGCAGCTTAGCCTTGGCAGCAACTAACTACGAGCAGTACTTC
TRBV10-1,TRBJ1-1,NA,NA,CASRETSQGTEAFF,TGCGCCAGCAGGGAGACCAGCCAGGGGACTGAAGCTTTCTTT
TRBV11-3,TRBJ2-5,TRBD1,NA,CASCLGQGLLKETQYF,TGTGCCAGCTGCCTCGGACAGGGACTCTTAAAGGAGACCCAGTACTTC
TRBV6-5,TRBJ1-6,NA,few,CASSTDNNSPLHF,TGTGCCAGCAGTACCGACAATAATTCACCCCTCCACTTT
TRBV2,TRBJ2-7,TRBD1,NA,CASSFGQGRYGYEQYF,TGTGCCAGCAGCTTCGGACAGGGAAGATATGGCTACGAGCAGTACTTC
TRBV25-1,TRBJ2-3,TRBD2,NA,CASSEWRGSTDTQYF,TGTGCCAGCAGTGAGTGGCGGGGGAGCACAGATACGCAGTATTTT
TRBV27,TRBJ2-1,TRBD2,NA,CASIAGGLANEQFF,TGTGCCAGCATCGCGGGAGGATTGGCCAATGAGCAGTTCTTC
TRBV6-6,TRBJ2-7,NA,few,CASSSPGTDTYEQYF,TGTGCCAGCAGTTCCCCAGGGACTGACACCTACGAGCAGTACTTC
TRBV14,TRBJ1-1,NA,NA,CASSPRTDNTEAFF,TGTGCCAGCAGCCCTCGGACAGATAACACTGAAGCTTTCTTT
TRBV7-9,TRBJ1-3,NA,few,CASSSQGSGNTIYF,TGTGCCAGCAGCTCACAGGGCTCTGGAAACACCATATATTTT
TRBV11-3,TRBJ2-2,NA,NA,CASSDISGSGAGELFF,TGTGCCAGCAGCGACATTAGCGGAAGCGGTGCTGGGGAGCTGTTTTTT
TRBV7-2,TRBJ2-5,NA,few,CASSPGVAGETQYF,TGTGCCAGCAGTCCGGGGGTGGCAGGAGAGACCCAGTACTTC
TRBV7-9,TRBJ2-7,NA,once,CASSPNAVASYEQYF,TGTGCCAGCAGCCCTAACGCGGTTGCCTCCTACGAGCAGTACTTC
TRBV5-1,TRBJ1-5,NA,few,CASSLGGDWGGNQPQHF,TGCGCCAGCAGCTTGGGTGGAGATTGGGGAGGCAATCAGCCCCAGCATTTT
TRBV28,TRBJ2-5,TRBD2,NA,CASSSPSGVQETQYF,TGTGCCAGCAGTTCCCCTAGCGGGGTTCAAGAGACCCAGTACTTC
TRBV19,TRBJ2-7,TRBD1,NA,CASSIFTGADLTYEQYF,TGTGCCAGTAGTATATTCACAGGGGCTGACCTCACGTACGAGCAGTACTTC
TRBV30,TRBJ2-7,TRBD2,NA,CASASGPYEQYF,TGTGCCTCAGCTAGCGGACCCTACGAGCAGTACTTC
TRBV18,TRBJ2-3,NA,NA,CASSDNPTDTQYF,TGTGCCAGCTCGGACAACCCCACAGATACGCAGTATTTT
TRBV5-1,TRBJ1-1,NA,NA,CASSLVAGTNTEAFF,TGCGCCAGCAGCTTGGTGGCGGGGACGAACACTGAAGCTTTCTTT
TRBV27,TRBJ1-2,TRBD1,few,CASSYDRGQGYTF,TGTGCCAGCAGCTATGACAGGGGGCAAGGCTACACCTTC
TRBV6-1,TRBJ1-2,NA,NA,CASSETVNYGYTF,TGTGCCAGCAGTGAAACAGTGAACTATGGCTACACCTTC
TRBV9,TRBJ2-1,NA,NA,CASSVSADSYNEQFF,TGTGCCAGCAGCGTCTCGGCGGATTCCTACAATGAGCAGTTCTTC